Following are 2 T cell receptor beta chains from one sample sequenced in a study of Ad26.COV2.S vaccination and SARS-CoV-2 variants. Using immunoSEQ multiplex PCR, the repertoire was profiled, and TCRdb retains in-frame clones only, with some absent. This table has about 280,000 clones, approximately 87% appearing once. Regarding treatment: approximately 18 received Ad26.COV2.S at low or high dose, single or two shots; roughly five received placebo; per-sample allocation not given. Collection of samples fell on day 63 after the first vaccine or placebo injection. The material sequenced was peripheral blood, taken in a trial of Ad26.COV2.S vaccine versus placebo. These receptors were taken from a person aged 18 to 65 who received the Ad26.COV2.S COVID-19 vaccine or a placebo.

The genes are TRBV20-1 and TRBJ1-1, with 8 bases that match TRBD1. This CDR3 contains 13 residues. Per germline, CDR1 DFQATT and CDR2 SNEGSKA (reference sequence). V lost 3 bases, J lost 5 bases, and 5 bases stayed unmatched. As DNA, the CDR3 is TGCAGTGCTAGTAACAGGGGGTGGACTGAAGCTTTCTTT. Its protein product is CSASNRGWTEAFF.

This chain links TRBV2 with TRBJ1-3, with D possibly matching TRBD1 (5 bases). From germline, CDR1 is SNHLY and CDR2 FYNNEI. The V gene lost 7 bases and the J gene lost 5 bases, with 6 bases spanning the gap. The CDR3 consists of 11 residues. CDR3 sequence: CASMGRNTIYF. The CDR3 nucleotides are TGTGCCAGCATGGGACGAAACACCATATATTTT. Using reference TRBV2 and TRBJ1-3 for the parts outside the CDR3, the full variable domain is EPEVTQTPSHQVTQMGQEVILRCVPISNHLYFYWYRQILGQKVEFLVSFYNNEISEKSEIFDDQFSVERPDGSNFTLKIRSTKLEDSAMYFCASMGRNTIYFGEGSWLTVV.